Below are 12 T cell receptor beta chains sequenced from a single sample in a study of OX40 agonist ivuxolimab in advanced cancers. Sequencing used immunoSEQ multiplex PCR; TCRdb keeps in-frame clones, though not all of them. The data contain tens of thousands of clones, 88% of them seen just once; the ten biggest clones take up over 0.75%. Material: CD4+ or CD8+ T cells sorted from blood, obtained in a trial of the OX40 agonist ivuxolimab. The receptors were gathered from an adult with an advanced solid tumor such as melanoma, head and neck, liver or kidney cancer.

The chain combines TRBV7-2 with TRBJ2-7, with 8 bases aligning to TRBD1. CDR3 length: 16 amino acids. Germline V CDR1 and CDR2: SGHTA, FQGNSA. Losses at the gene ends were 5 bases for V and 3 bases for J; bases not matched to a gene: 12. CDR3 loop: CASSHDGTGDNYEQYF. In nucleotides, the CDR3 is TGTGCCAGCAGCCACGACGGGACAGGCGACAACTACGAGCAGTACTTC.

J is TRBJ2-2 and V is TRBV7-3; D is possibly TRBD2 (6 bases). V was cut by 5 bases and J by 3 bases, with 16 bases left in between. In germline, CDR1 is SGHTA, CDR2 FQGTGA. The length of the CDR3 is 16 residues. The CDR3 here is CASSAYHRRDTGELFF. CDR3 sequence (DNA): TGTGCCAGCAGCGCCTACCACCGGAGGGACACCGGGGAGCTGTTTTTT.

The V and J genes are TRBV5-1 and TRBJ2-7; either TRBD1 or TRBD2 may supply D (6 bases each). The CDR3 length is 15 residues. Germline V lookup: CDR1 SGHRS, CDR2 YFSETQ. Trimming stripped 3 bases from V and 2 bases from J, with 15 bases between. The CDR3 DNA is TGCGCCAGCAGCTCGTTATGGGGGGCCGCCTACGAGCAGTACTTC. It translates to CASSSLWGAAYEQYF.

The chain recombines TRBV14 with TRBJ1-4, with TRBD1 matching over 8 bases. The CDR3 totals 16 residues. The J segment lost 8 bases and the V segment lost 0 bases, leaving 8 bases of the junction unmatched. Germline CDR1 SGHDN, CDR2 FVKESK. The CDR3 nucleotides are TGTGCCAGCAGCCAAGAGGCATGGGACAGGCCGGAAAAACTGTTTTTT. Its translation is CASSQEAWDRPEKLFF.

The gene calls are TRBV5-1 and TRBJ2-1, with D tentatively TRBD1 (6 bases). The ends were cut back, 4 bases at V and 8 bases at J, with 19 bases in the middle. Germline V gene sequence: CDR1 SGHRS, CDR2 YFSETQ. CDR3 length: 15 amino acids. The CDR3 loop is CASSEQGPPMDEQFF. CDR3 coding DNA: TGCGCCAGCAGCGAACAGGGCCCCCCTATGGATGAGCAGTTCTTC.

J is TRBJ2-7 and V is TRBV19, with D tentatively TRBD1 (5 bases). The V gene lost 1 base and the J gene lost 2 bases, with 9 bases spanning the gap. In germline, CDR1 is LNHDA, CDR2 SQIVND (reference sequence). The CDR3 covers 14 residues. The CDR3 coding sequence is TGTGCCAGTAGTATAGGGGCAGGGCCCTACGAGCAGTACTTC. It is translated as CASSIGAGPYEQYF.

This chain uses TRBV2 with TRBJ2-3; 8 nucleotides agree with TRBD1. This CDR3 is built from 17 residues. Germline CDR1 and CDR2: SNHLY and FYNNEI. Germline trimming cut 6 bases from V and 3 bases from J; bases unmatched to any gene: 14. The CDR3 bases are TGTGCCAGCAGGGGAAGATCAGGGGGCGTAGGTACAGATACGCAGTATTTT. It encodes CASRGRSGGVGTDTQYF.

This clone was seen once. The J gene is TRBJ2-1, the V gene TRBV5-4; tentatively, D is TRBD2 (5 bases). The CDR3 is 15 residues long. V lost 4 bases and J lost 2, with 13 bases in between. CDR1 and CDR2 from the germline V gene are SGHNT and YYREEE (reference sequence). This chain's CDR3 is CASSPSGSPYNEQFF. CDR3 in DNA: TGTGCCAGCAGCCCTAGTGGGAGTCCCTACAATGAGCAGTTCTTC.

The rearrangement links TRBV7-6 to TRBJ2-3, with D perhaps given as TRBD1 or TRBD2 (5 bases each). The CDR3 sequence is 15 residues long. In germline, CDR1 is SGHVS, CDR2 FNYEAQ. The V gene lost 1 base and the J gene lost 6 bases, with 14 bases spanning the gap. The CDR3 DNA sequence: TGTGCCAGCAGCTTAGGGCAGGGACCTCAGGATACGCAGTATTTT. As protein: CASSLGQGPQDTQYF.

The V gene is TRBV7-3, the J gene TRBJ2-3; D gene uncertain. The germline gives CDR1 SGHTA, CDR2 FQGTGA. V was trimmed by 6 bases and J by 4 bases, leaving 8 bases between them. The CDR3 is 12 amino acids. This CDR3 is CASSTTSDTQYF. CDR3 sequence (DNA): TGTGCCAGCAGTACCACATCAGATACGCAGTATTTT.

This sequence joins TRBV29-1 and TRBJ2-2, with D maybe TRBD2 (6 bases). The CDR3 extends over 18 amino acids. The V gene lost 4 bases and the J gene lost 3 bases, with 24 bases spanning the gap. The V gene's germline CDR1 is SQVTM and CDR2 ANQGSEA. CDR3 bases: TGCAGCGTTGTGGAAAAGGTGGCTAGCGTCACCTACACCGGGGAGCTGTTTTTT. It specifies CSVVEKVASVTYTGELFF.

In DNA, the CDR3 is TGTGCCAGCAGCTTAGGACAGGGCGCTCAGCCCCAGCATTTT. Protein: CASSLGQGAQPQHF. The chain joins TRBV13 to TRBJ1-5, with a weak D call TRBD1 (6 bases). The CDR3 is 14 residues long. The V and J ends lost 0 bases and 6 bases respectively, with 9 bases between them. CDR1 and CDR2 (germline): PRHDT, FYEKMQ (reference sequence).